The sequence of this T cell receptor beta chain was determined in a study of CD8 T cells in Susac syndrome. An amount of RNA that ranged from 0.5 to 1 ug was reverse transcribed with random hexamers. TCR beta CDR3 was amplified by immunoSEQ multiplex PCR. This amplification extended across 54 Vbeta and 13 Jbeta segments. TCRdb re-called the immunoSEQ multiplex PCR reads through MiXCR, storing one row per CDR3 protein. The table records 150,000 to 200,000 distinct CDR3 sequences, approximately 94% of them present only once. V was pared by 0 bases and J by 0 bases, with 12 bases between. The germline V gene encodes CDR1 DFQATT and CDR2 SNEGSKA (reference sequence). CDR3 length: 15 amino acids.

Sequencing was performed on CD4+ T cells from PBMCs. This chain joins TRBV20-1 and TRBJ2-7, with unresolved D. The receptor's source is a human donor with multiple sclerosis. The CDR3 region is CSARDPGSSSYEQYF. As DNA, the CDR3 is TGCAGTGCTAGAGACCCCGGATCGAGCTCCTACGAGCAGTACTTC.